This TCR beta chain comes out of a study of long-term antiretroviral therapy in people with HIV. The V end was cut by 5 bases, the J end by 2 bases, with 10 bases between. The CDR3 extends over 13 amino acids. Looked up from germline, CDR1 is MDHEN and CDR2 is SYDVKM. At survey level, the immunoSEQ assay was run in its v3.0 version. Researchers set sequencing to target roughly 35,000-55,000 T-cell genomes per sample. Profiling relied on immunoSEQ multiplex PCR, and the TCRdb table lists in-frame clones only, not all of them. Of 25,000 to 30,000 clones detected, roughly 86% appear once; the ten largest clones hold 4.5% to 5.5%. A minimum of one pre-ART and two post-ART PBMC samples existed for each donor. Treatment locations for all participants with HIV were in the United States. About 1-10 million cryopreserved PBMC were held in samples before DNA extraction.

This chain uses TRBV28 with TRBJ2-7, with D possibly TRBD2 on 6 matching bases. This sequence originates from a middle-aged man with HIV. The sequences come from unsorted PBMCs, collected 2.7 years after starting antiretroviral therapy. The CDR3, as DNA: TGTGCCAGCAGTGGCGGGGCTACCTACGAGCAGTACTTC. It specifies CASSGGATYEQYF. Together with reference TRBV28 and TRBJ2-7, the CDR3 gives the full variable domain: DVKVTQSSRYLVKRTGEKVFLECVQDMDHENMFWYRQDPGLGLRLIYFSYDVKMKEKGDIPEGYSVSREKKERFSLILESASTNQTSMYLCASSGGATYEQYFGPGTRLTVT.